Listed below are T cell receptor beta chains from one sample, sequenced in a study of shared clonotypes between healthy human individuals. Libraries were prepared by immunoSEQ multiplex PCR; TCRdb keeps only in-frame clonotypes and omits some of them. The table lists about 2.1 million clones, 85% to 95% of them singletons. The sequenced sample was naive CD8+ T cells from PBMCs. The source of these receptors is a man aged 18 to 29 in good health. Some clones in this sample may be carry-over from other donors' samples. CDR3s leave out the opening cysteine and the closing phenylalanine or tryptophan.

v_call: TRBV29-1; j_call: TRBJ2-3; cdr3_aa: SVTGFHAPDTQY
v_call: TRBV4-3; j_call: TRBJ1-1; cdr3_aa: ASSQDGYIGEYRNTEAF
v_call: TRBV4-3; j_call: TRBJ2-7; cdr3_aa: ASSQGALGRGQFTYEQY
v_call: TRBV2; j_call: TRBJ2-4; cdr3_aa: ASSEGLAGEWVAKNIQY
v_call: TRBV29-1; j_call: TRBJ2-7; cdr3_aa: SGTGVVNEQY
v_call: TRBV9; j_call: TRBJ1-1; cdr3_aa: ASSPSLAGVGTEAF
v_call: TRBV30; j_call: TRBJ1-1; cdr3_aa: AWSDRGRAEAF
v_call: TRBV7-9; j_call: TRBJ2-1; cdr3_aa: ASSSITGTTRDEQF
v_call: TRBV29-1; j_call: TRBJ2-1; cdr3_aa: SVLGLATYNEQF
v_call: TRBV4-1; j_call: TRBJ2-7; cdr3_aa: ASSQSRGVYEQY
v_call: TRBV4-3; j_call: TRBJ2-7; cdr3_aa: ASSQERQNGEQY
v_call: TRBV28; j_call: TRBJ2-1; cdr3_aa: ASSPRRLAGGYNEQF
v_call: TRBV11-2; j_call: TRBJ2-7; cdr3_aa: ASRPNSYEQY
v_call: TRBV4-3; j_call: TRBJ1-2; cdr3_aa: ASSPAGGWGYT
v_call: TRBV7-8; j_call: TRBJ2-2; cdr3_aa: ASSLQRDSNTGELF
v_call: TRBV27; j_call: TRBJ2-7; cdr3_aa: ASSHMYEQY
v_call: TRBV19; j_call: TRBJ2-1; cdr3_aa: ASSRTGLVNNEQF